What follows are 19 T cell receptor beta chains derived from one specimen sequenced in a study of vaccination and CD4 T cells after COVID-19 (dated 2022 in TCRdb). These receptors lack a known antigen. This sample's treatment or condition label indicates: approximately 11-day PBMC culture with coronavirus spike peptide pools or control peptides (ViraFEST assay). The library was generated by PCR. TCRdb records Illumina iSeq 100 as the sequencer. DNA from cultured CD4+ T cells was subjected to TCR sequencing with the Oncomine TCR Beta short-read assay at the Johns Hopkins FTIC core. TCRdb reanalyzed the raw reads on its own, using fastp at Q25 for trimming and MiXCR for clone calling, and kept in-frame beta chains. Each record represents a unique CDR3 protein, reported with the most common genes and DNA among its rows. Across this sample there are fewer than 15,000 distinct CDR3 sequences, with about 48% seen only once. Clones ranked in the top ten supply under 25% of the sample.

The specimen comprised cultured CD4+ T cells from blood, sampled after SARS-CoV-2 vaccination. These receptors were obtained from a human donor with COVID-19.

V and J are TRBV11-2 and TRBJ2-3; 7 nucleotides match TRBD2. The CDR3 is 15 residues long. With 5 bases clipped from V and 1 base from J, the junction kept 6 bases outside the gene matches. CDR1 SGHAT and CDR2 FQNNGV come from the germline V gene. The CDR3 region is CASSKTSRGTDTQYF. The CDR3 nucleotides are TGTGCCAGCAGCAAGACTAGCAGGGGCACAGATACGCAGTATTTT.

This chain links TRBV7-9 with TRBJ2-1, with TRBD2 identical over 16 bases. J gave up 0 bases and V 5 bases, and 7 bases lay outside the gene matches. The length of the CDR3 is 19 residues. CDR1 and CDR2 (germline): SEHNR, FQNEAQ (reference sequence). This CDR3 is CASSGSGLAGGSSYNEQFF. The CDR3 nucleotides are TGTGCCAGCAGCGGATCGGGACTAGCGGGGGGGAGCTCCTACAATGAGCAGTTCTTC. The entire variable domain, with the rest obtained from reference TRBV7-9 and TRBJ2-1, is as follows: DTGVSQNPRHKITKRGQNVTFRCDPISEHNRLYWYRQTLGQGPEFLTYFQNEAQLEKSRLLSDRFSAERPKGSFSTLEIQRTEQGDSAMYLCASSGSGLAGGSSYNEQFFGPGTRLTVL.

This clonotype was counted between two and nine times. V and J are TRBV7-9 and TRBJ2-3; TRBD1 matches at 7 bases. The CDR3 extends over 15 amino acids. After removal of 3 bases from V and 4 bases from J, the junction contained 7 bases not matched to a gene. CDR1 SEHNR and CDR2 FQNEAQ come from the germline V gene (reference sequence). CDR3 residues: CASSFTQGVADTQYF. The DNA of the CDR3 is TGTGCCAGCAGCTTTACTCAGGGGGTCGCAGATACGCAGTATTTT.

A few counts support this clonotype. The chain employs TRBV7-2 and TRBJ1-1, with D hard to call. The V end lost 2 bases, the J end lost 8 bases, and 12 bases lay between the germline ends. Germline loops: CDR1 SGHTA, CDR2 FQGNSA. The CDR3 extends over 13 amino acids. The CDR3 coding sequence is TGTGCCAGCAGCTTAAACACTGGCTTCGAAGCTTTCTTT. Translated: CASSLNTGFEAFF.

The J gene is TRBJ2-2, the V gene TRBV30, with D unclear. The germline CDR1 and CDR2 sequences are GTSNPN and SVGIG (reference sequence). The V end lost 5 bases, the J end lost 3 bases, and 10 bases lay between the germline ends. The CDR3 covers 13 residues. CDR3 in DNA: TGTGCCTGGCAAGCCCTGGACACCGGGGAGCTGTTTTTT. Translated: CAWQALDTGELFF.

The chain links TRBV6-5 to TRBJ1-6, with 7 bases fitting TRBD1. The CDR3 sequence is 14 residues long. Germline loops: CDR1 MNHEY, CDR2 SVGAGI. Trimming cost V 4 bases and J 7 bases; bases outside gene matches: 4. As DNA, the CDR3 is TGTGCCAGCAGTTCCGGGACAGTAAATTCACCCCTCCACTTT. Amino acid sequence: CASSSGTVNSPLHF.

This clonotype was found once. J is TRBJ1-5 and V is TRBV19; D uncertain. The CDR3 contains 14 residues. V was cut by 6 bases and J by 7 bases, with 16 bases left in between. Looked up from germline, CDR1 is LNHDA and CDR2 is SQIVND (reference sequence). The DNA of the CDR3 is TGTGCCAGTAGCGTAGCAGGTCATGGGCAGCCCCAGCATTTT. This codes for CASSVAGHGQPQHF.

This clonotype was counted a few times. The chain is built from TRBV19 and TRBJ2-1; D perhaps matches TRBD2 (5 bases). CDR1 LNHDA and CDR2 SQIVND come from the germline V gene (reference sequence). This CDR3 region has 13 residues. Trimming took off 4 bases at V and 8 bases at J, with 12 bases between the two ends. CDR3 nucleotide sequence: TGTGCCAGTAGTACTTTACAGCGGCATGAGCAGTTCTTC. The encoded protein is CASSTLQRHEQFF.

The table lists this clonotype with a few counts. V is TRBV20-1 and J is TRBJ1-1; D ambiguous. Trimming shortened V by 4 bases and J by 1 base, and 13 bases separated the two germline ends. CDR3 length: 14 residues. Germline values: CDR1 DFQATT, CDR2 SNEGSKA (reference sequence). CDR3 residues: CSAKAGRSNTEAFF. The CDR3 DNA follows: TGCAGTGCTAAGGCGGGCAGATCGAACACTGAAGCTTTCTTT.

The chain combines TRBV10-3 with TRBJ2-4, with 10 bases matching TRBD1. After removal of 4 bases from V and 4 bases from J, the junction contained 1 base not matched to a gene. Germline V CDR1 and CDR2: ENHRY, SYGVKD. The CDR3 extends over 14 amino acids. CDR3: CAISAGQGKNIQYF. The DNA of the CDR3 is TGTGCCATCAGTGCGGGACAGGGGAAAAACATTCAGTACTTC.

The chain uses TRBV5-4 and TRBJ1-6; maybe TRBD1 (5 bases). This CDR3 is 15 amino acids long. Trimming removed 0 bases at V and 7 bases at J, with 11 bases between. CDR1 and CDR2 (germline): SGHNT, YYREEE (reference sequence). CDR3 sequence: CASSLESGTNSPLHF. In DNA form, the CDR3 reads TGTGCCAGCAGCTTGGAGTCAGGGACCAATTCACCCCTCCACTTT.

This rearrangement joins TRBV5-1 to TRBJ2-4; 8 bases match TRBD2. V gave up 3 bases and J gave up 5 bases; unmatched junction bases: 7. The CDR3 extends over 15 amino acids. CDR1 is SGHRS, CDR2 YFSETQ, per germline. The CDR3 region has the DNA TGCGCCAGCAGCTATATAGCGGGGCATGAAAACATTCAGTACTTC. This translates into CASSYIAGHENIQYF. The entire variable domain, with the rest obtained from reference TRBV5-1 and TRBJ2-4, is as follows: KAGVTQTPRYLIKTRGQQVTLSCSPISGHRSVSWYQQTPGQGLQFLFEYFSETQRNKGNFPGRFSGRQFSNSRSEMNVSTLELGDSALYLCASSYIAGHENIQYFGAGTRLSVL.

This chain joins TRBV7-9 and TRBJ1-1; the D gene is possibly TRBD1 (5 bases). This CDR3 is built from 15 residues. Trimming took 2 bases from V and 4 from J, leaving 14 bases between them. Germline-derived CDR1 and CDR2 are SEHNR and FQNEAQ (reference sequence). The CDR3 nucleotides read TGTGCCAGCAGCTTACGGGACGGGAGGGGCACTGAAGCTTTCTTT. Its protein is CASSLRDGRGTEAFF.

The chain couples TRBV29-1 to TRBJ1-1; D might be TRBD1 (6 bases). V was cut by 7 bases and J by 0 bases, with 15 bases left in between. Looked up from germline, CDR1 is SQVTM and CDR2 is ANQGSEA. The CDR3 runs to 14 residues. This CDR3 reads CSAAVGQMNTEAFF. CDR3 sequence (DNA): TGCAGCGCGGCCGTTGGACAGATGAACACTGAAGCTTTCTTT.

V is TRBV15 and J is TRBJ1-2; no clear D gene. Germline CDR1 reads LNHNV; CDR2 reads YYDKDF (reference sequence). This CDR3 spans 14 amino acids. V was shortened by 4 bases and J by 8 bases, with 17 bases between the two germline ends. The CDR3 DNA reads TGTGCCACCAGCAACCAGCCCAGCCCTCAAGGCTACACCTTC. Translated: CATSNQPSPQGYTF.

This clonotype was observed a few times. J is TRBJ1-6 and V is TRBV4-1; 7 positions match TRBD1. This CDR3 region has 16 residues. V lost 0 bases and J lost 5; bases outside the gene matches: 4. Germline CDR1 and CDR2: MGHRA and YSYEKL. In nucleotides, the CDR3 is TGCGCCAGCAGCCAAGATCCTGACAGGGATAATTCACCCCTCCACTTT. Its translation: CASSQDPDRDNSPLHF.

This clonotype was seen only a few times. The V call is TRBV6-1, the J call TRBJ1-5, with unresolved D. CDR1 and CDR2 (germline): MNHNS, SASEGT. Trimming removed 5 bases from V and 5 bases from J, with 19 bases in between. The CDR3 runs 16 residues. CDR3 protein: CASSHPSPSRDQPQHF. The CDR3 region has the DNA TGTGCCAGCAGTCACCCGTCGCCAAGCCGGGATCAGCCCCAGCATTTT.

CDR3: CASSLVGAVNQPQHF. The CDR3 DNA reads as TGTGCCAGCAGCTTAGTGGGGGCAGTTAATCAGCCCCAGCATTTT. This chain links TRBV7-8 with TRBJ1-5; maybe TRBD1 (6 bases). CDR1 is SGHVS and CDR2 is FQNEAQ in the germline V gene. V was pared by 1 base and J by 4 bases, with 11 bases between. This CDR3 is built from 15 residues. Filled out from reference TRBV7-8 and TRBJ1-5, the complete variable domain reads GAGVSQSPRYKVAKRGQDVALRCDPISGHVSLFWYQQALGQGPEFLTYFQNEAQLDKSGLPSDRFFAERPEGSVSTLKIQRTQQEDSAVYLCASSLVGAVNQPQHFGDGTRLSIL.

The chain links TRBV6-2 or TRBV6-3 to TRBJ1-5; 7 nucleotides align to TRBD1. The CDR3 totals 15 residues. J lost 1 base, V lost 5 bases, and 5 bases had no gene match. Germline assignment: CDR1 MNHEY and CDR2 SVGEGT. DNA for the CDR3: TGTGCCAGCAGTCCGCCGGGACAGAGCAATCAGCCCCAGCATTTT. Translated: CASSPPGQSNQPQHF.